This T cell receptor beta chain was identified in a study of cytomegalovirus exposure and HLA in healthy donors. Study summary: The 130 or so validation repertoires and the 666 first-cohort repertoires shared a platform, a later analysis reported. Study-wide results and limits: Altogether, 150 to 200 TCR beta chains were recorded as cytomegalovirus-associated. The tendency of first-cohort TCR clusters to co-occur in the roughly 130 validation repertoires emerged from a later analysis.

Using immunoSEQ multiplex PCR, the repertoire was profiled, and TCRdb retains in-frame clones only, with some absent. The sample holds some 80,000 clones; approximately 95% are singletons and the top ten take 0.69%. Comments on this clone: The antigen is unknown.

V gave up 5 bases and J gave up 1 base, with 9 bases separating them. The CDR3 loop spans 15 amino acids. Germline V gene lookup returns CDR1 MNHEY and CDR2 SMNVEV (reference sequence). The source is a woman aged 18-30 years in good health and CMV-seronegative. The sequencing sample was made of PBMCs. The chain combines TRBV27 with TRBJ2-6; D remains unclear. As DNA, the CDR3 is TGTGCCAGCAGTCTACTAACGTCTGGGGCCAACGTCCTGACTTTC. Amino acid sequence: CASSLLTSGANVLTF.